A selection of T cell receptor beta chains follows, all from one sample in a study of T cell responses to AZD1222 COVID-19 vaccine. The protocol was immunoSEQ multiplex PCR, while the TCRdb copy is restricted to in-frame clones and leaves out a portion. The data contain about 150,000 clones, about 93% of them singletons. Specimen: peripheral blood, collected on day 0 of AZD1222 vaccination. All receptors come from an adult in good health. Each CDR3 is given without its conserved first and last residue.

V,J,CDR3
TRBV6-5,TRBJ2-7,ASSYSLLAGGKY
TRBV7-9,TRBJ2-3,ASSLGSTDTQY
TRBV28,TRBJ1-3,ASRTGGSGNTIY
TRBV7-7,TRBJ2-3,ASSLGTSGTDTQY
TRBV28,TRBJ1-1,ASSARTALDTEAF
TRBV5-1,TRBJ1-1,ASSLEGTGDTEAF
TRBV11-2,TRBJ2-1,ASSSRLAGAGNEQF
TRBV5-1,TRBJ2-3,ASRPLAGLLLSTDTQY
TRBV24-1,TRBJ1-2,ATSDSDFYGYT
TRBV3-1/TRBV3-2,TRBJ2-1,ASSQGGVGTSGSWQF
TRBV19,TRBJ1-2,ASSPRESLIGYT
TRBV7-3,TRBJ2-7,ASSPDRGSYEQY
TRBV29-1,TRBJ1-2,SVVQGLGGYT
TRBV6-6,TRBJ2-7,ASSRRRWPSGGYEQY
TRBV28,TRBJ1-5,ASIPHLDSNQPQH
TRBV18,TRBJ1-5,ASSKDKYSNQPQH
TRBV7-9,TRBJ2-5,ASSPALVNRETQY
TRBV19,TRBJ1-3,ASSIGRDGNTIY
TRBV5-4,TRBJ1-3,ASSAGPGNTIY
TRBV27,TRBJ1-5,ASRLRGQPQH
TRBV6-5,TRBJ1-2,ASSYSWDRSSGYT
TRBV19,TRBJ1-2,ASSPGTHYGYT
TRBV10-1,TRBJ2-1,ASSKSRTYNEQF
TRBV18,TRBJ1-2,ASSTGTAYGYT
TRBV29-1,TRBJ2-1,SVDPSGSHEQF
TRBV18,TRBJ2-1,ASSPGTNYNEQF
TRBV11-3,TRBJ2-2,ASSLGPTGELF
TRBV7-9,TRBJ1-1,ASSLGEFTEAF
TRBV27,TRBJ1-1,ASSTRTGVKGTEAF